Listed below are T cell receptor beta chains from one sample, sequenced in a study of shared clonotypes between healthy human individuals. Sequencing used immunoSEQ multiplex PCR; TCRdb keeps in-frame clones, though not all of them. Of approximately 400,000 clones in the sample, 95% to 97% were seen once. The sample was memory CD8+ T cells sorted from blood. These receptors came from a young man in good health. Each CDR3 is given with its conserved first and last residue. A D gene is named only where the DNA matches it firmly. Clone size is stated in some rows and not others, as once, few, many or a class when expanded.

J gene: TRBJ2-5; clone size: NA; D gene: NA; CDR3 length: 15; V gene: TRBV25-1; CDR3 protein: CASSVGASGGATQYF; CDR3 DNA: TGTGCCAGCAGCGTGGGGGCTTCTGGTGGTGCGACCCAGTACTTC
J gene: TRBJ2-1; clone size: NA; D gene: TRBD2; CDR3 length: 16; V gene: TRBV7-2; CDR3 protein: CASSLLGLAGINEQFF; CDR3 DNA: TGTGCCAGCAGCTTATTAGGACTAGCGGGAATCAATGAGCAGTTCTTC
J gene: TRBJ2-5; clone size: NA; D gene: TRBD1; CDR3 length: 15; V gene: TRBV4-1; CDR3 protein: CASSQDLQGDETQYF; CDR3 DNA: TGCGCCAGCAGCCAAGATCTACAGGGGGATGAGACCCAGTACTTC
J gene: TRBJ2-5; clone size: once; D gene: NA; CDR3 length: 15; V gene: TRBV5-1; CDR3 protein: CASSLASGAQETQYF; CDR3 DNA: TGCGCCAGCAGCTTGGCGTCGGGGGCCCAAGAGACCCAGTACTTC
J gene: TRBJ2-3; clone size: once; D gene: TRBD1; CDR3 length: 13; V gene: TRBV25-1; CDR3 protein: CASRQGATDTQYF; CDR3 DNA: TGTGCCAGCAGACAGGGGGCCACAGATACGCAGTATTTT
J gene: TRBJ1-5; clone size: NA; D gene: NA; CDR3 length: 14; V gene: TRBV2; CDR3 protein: CASSDRGRNQPQHF; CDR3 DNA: TGTGCCAGCAGTGATCGGGGAAGAAATCAGCCCCAGCATTTT
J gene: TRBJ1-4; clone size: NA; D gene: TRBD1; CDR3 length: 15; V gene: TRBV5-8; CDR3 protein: CASSLKGAPPQKLFF; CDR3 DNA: TGTGCCAGCAGCTTGAAGGGGGCGCCTCCCCAAAAACTGTTTTTT
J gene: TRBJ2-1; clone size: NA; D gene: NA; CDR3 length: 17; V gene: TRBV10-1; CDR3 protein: CASSESIGRGLDNEQFF; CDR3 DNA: TGCGCCAGCAGTGAGTCTATCGGACGGGGACTGGACAATGAGCAGTTCTTC
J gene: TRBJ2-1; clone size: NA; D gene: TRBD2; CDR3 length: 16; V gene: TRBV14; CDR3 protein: CASSESTSGYYNEQFF; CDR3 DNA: TGTGCCAGCAGCGAAAGCACTAGCGGGTACTACAATGAGCAGTTCTTC
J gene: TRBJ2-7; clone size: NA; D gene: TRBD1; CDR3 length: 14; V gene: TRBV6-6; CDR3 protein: CASSFWDRGHEQYF; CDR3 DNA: TGTGCCAGCAGTTTCTGGGACAGGGGGCACGAGCAGTACTTC
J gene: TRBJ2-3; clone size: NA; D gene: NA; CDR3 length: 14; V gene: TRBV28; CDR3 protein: CASKSGESTDTQYF; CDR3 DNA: TGTGCCAGCAAATCGGGGGAGAGCACAGATACGCAGTATTTT
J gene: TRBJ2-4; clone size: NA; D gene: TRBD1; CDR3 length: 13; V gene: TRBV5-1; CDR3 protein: CASSSRDSFIQYF; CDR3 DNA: TGCGCCAGCAGCTCTAGGGACAGCTTCATTCAGTACTTC
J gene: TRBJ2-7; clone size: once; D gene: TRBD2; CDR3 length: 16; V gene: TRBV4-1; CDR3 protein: CASSQESGTRGYEQYF; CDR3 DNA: TGCGCCAGCAGCCAAGAATCCGGGACTAGAGGGTACGAGCAGTACTTC
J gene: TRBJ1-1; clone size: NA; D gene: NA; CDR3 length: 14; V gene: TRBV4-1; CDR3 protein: CASSPRGMNTEAFF; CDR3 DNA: TGCGCCAGCAGCCCCCGAGGCATGAACACTGAAGCTTTCTTT
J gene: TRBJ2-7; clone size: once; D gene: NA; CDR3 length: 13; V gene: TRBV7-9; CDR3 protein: CASSLVVSSEQYF; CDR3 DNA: TGTGCCAGCAGCTTAGTAGTGTCCAGCGAGCAGTACTTC
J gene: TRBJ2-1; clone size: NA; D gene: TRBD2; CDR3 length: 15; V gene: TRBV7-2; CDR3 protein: CASSQAGGRNNEQFF; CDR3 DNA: TGTGCCAGCAGCCAAGCGGGAGGTAGAAACAATGAGCAGTTCTTC
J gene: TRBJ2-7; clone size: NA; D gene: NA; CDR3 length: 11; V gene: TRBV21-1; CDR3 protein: CASSADYEQYF; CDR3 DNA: TGTGCCAGCAGCGCAGACTACGAGCAGTACTTC
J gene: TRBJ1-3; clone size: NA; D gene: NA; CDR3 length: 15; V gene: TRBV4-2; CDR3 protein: CASSQEGHSGNTIYF; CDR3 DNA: TGTGCCAGCAGCCAAGAAGGGCACTCTGGAAACACCATATATTTT
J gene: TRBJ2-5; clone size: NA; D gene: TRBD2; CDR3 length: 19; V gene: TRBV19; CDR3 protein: CASRGTRLAGSTMQETQYF; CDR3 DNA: TGTGCCAGTAGGGGGACTCGGCTAGCGGGGTCCACGATGCAGGAGACCCAGTACTTC
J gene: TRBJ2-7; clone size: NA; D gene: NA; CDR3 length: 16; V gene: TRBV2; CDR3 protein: CASSDLGGRASSEQYF; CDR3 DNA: TGTGCCAGCAGTGATCTGGGGGGCAGGGCGTCTAGCGAGCAGTACTTC
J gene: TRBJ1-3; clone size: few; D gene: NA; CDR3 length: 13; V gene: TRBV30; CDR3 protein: CAWRDGSGNTIYF; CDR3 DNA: TGTGCCTGGAGGGACGGATCTGGAAACACCATATATTTT
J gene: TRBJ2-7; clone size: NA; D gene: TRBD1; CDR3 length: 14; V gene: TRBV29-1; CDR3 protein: CSVEEGQSPYEQYF; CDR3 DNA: TGCAGCGTTGAAGAGGGACAGAGCCCCTACGAGCAGTACTTC
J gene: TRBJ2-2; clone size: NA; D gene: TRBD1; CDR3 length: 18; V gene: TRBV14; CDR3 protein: CASSRRTGGFSNTGELFF; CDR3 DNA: TGTGCCAGCAGCCGCCGGACAGGGGGCTTTAGTAACACCGGGGAGCTGTTTTTT
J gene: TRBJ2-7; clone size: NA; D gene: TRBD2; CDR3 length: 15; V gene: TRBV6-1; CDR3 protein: CASRLPGLAGSEQYF; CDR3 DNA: TGTGCCAGCAGGTTGCCGGGACTAGCGGGAAGCGAGCAGTACTTC
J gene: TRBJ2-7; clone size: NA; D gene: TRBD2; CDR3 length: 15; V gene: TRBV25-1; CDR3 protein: CASSDRAGGLYEQYF; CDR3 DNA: TGTGCCAGCAGTGATAGAGCGGGAGGCCTCTACGAGCAGTACTTC
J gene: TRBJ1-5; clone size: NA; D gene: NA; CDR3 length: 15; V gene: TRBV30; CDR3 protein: CAWSPGGSSNQPQHF; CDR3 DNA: TGTGCCTGGAGTCCCGGGGGGAGTAGCAATCAGCCCCAGCATTTT
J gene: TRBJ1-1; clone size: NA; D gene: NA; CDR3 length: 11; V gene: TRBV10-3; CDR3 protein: CAISGGTEAFF; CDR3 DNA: TGTGCCATCAGCGGGGGCACTGAAGCTTTCTTT
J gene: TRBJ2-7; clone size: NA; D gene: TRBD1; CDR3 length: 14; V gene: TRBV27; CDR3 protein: CASSRQGANYEQYF; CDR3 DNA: TGTGCCAGCAGTAGACAGGGGGCGAACTACGAGCAGTACTTC
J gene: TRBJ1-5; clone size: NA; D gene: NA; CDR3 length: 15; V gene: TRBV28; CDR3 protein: CASSPGRDDNQPQHF; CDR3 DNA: TGTGCCAGCAGTCCGGGCAGGGACGACAATCAGCCCCAGCATTTT
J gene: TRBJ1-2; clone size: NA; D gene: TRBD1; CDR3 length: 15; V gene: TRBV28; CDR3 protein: CASSLLHRGFYGYTF; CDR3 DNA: TGTGCCAGCAGTTTATTGCACAGGGGGTTCTATGGCTACACCTTC
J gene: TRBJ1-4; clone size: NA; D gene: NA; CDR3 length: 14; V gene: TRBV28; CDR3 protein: CASSLGVRNEKLFF; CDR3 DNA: TGTGCCAGCAGTTTGGGGGTGAGGAATGAAAAACTGTTTTTT
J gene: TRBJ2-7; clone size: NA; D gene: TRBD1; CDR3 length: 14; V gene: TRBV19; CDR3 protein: CASSMTGSRDEQYF; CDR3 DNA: TGTGCCAGTAGTATGACAGGGTCTAGGGACGAGCAGTACTTC
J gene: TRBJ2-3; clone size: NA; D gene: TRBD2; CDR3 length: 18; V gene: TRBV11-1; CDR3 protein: CASSLRSSGRVSTDTQYF; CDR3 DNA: TGTGCCAGCAGCTTAAGGTCTAGCGGGAGGGTATCCACAGATACGCAGTATTTT
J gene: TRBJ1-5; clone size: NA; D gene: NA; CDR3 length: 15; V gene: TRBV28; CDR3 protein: CASSLGPRTGQPQHF; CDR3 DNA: TGTGCCAGCAGTTTAGGACCCCGGACGGGTCAGCCCCAGCATTTT
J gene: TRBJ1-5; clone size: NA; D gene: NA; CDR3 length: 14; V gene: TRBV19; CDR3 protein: CASSIDSPGQPQHF; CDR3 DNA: TGTGCCAGTAGTATCGACAGTCCCGGTCAGCCCCAGCATTTT
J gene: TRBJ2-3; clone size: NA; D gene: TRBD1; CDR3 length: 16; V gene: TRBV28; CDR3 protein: CASSITGVPFPDTQYF; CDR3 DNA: TGTGCCAGCAGTATCACAGGGGTGCCTTTCCCAGATACGCAGTATTTT
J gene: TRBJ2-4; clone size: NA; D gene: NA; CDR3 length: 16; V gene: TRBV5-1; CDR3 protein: CASSPWTAPAKNIQYF; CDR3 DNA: TGCGCCAGCAGCCCGTGGACAGCCCCAGCCAAAAACATTCAGTACTTC
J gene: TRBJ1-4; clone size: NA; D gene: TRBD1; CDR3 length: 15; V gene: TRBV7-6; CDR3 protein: CASSLRTGSYEKLFF; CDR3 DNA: TGTGCCAGCAGCTTAAGGACAGGGTCATATGAAAAACTGTTTTTT
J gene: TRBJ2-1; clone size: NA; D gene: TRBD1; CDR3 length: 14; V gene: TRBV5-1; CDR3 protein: CASSPGQSYNEQFF; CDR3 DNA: TGCGCCAGCAGCCCGGGACAGTCCTACAATGAGCAGTTCTTC